Sequencing of this TCR beta chain was carried out in a study of T cells in Graves' hyperthyroidism and ophthalmopathy. Researchers amplified the TCR beta CDR3 regions from RNA transcripts. When the TCR CDR3 underwent first-round RT-PCR, the HTBI primer set was used. TCRdb processed the multiplex PCR reads anew with MiXCR; each CDR3 protein has one entry. This table holds roughly 290,000 distinct CDR3 sequences, roughly 13% found once. Patients showing uncontrolled infection, other autoimmune disease, pregnancy or lactation were ineligible. The diagnoses drew upon clinical symptoms, serum thyroxine and TRAb, thyroid ultrasound and orbital computed tomography. This clonotype was picked up many times. The antigen is undetermined. General observations from the study: Researchers found most expanded thyroid clonotypes above 0.001 in blood as well. The model predicted ophthalmopathy a median about 6.6 months before onset.

This CDR3 region has 12 residues. The germline gives CDR1 DFQATT, CDR2 SNEGSKA (reference sequence). V gave up 3 bases and J gave up 2 bases, with 8 bases separating them. Sequenced sample: blood. The chain employs TRBV20-1 and TRBJ2-7; D is uncertain. The clonotype comes from a woman aged 40 to 55 with Graves' hyperthyroidism. CDR3 nucleotides: TGCAGTGCTAGTCCGAAGGCCTACGAGCAGTACTTC. The encoded protein is CSASPKAYEQYF.